This T cell receptor (beta chain) was retrieved from a study of T-cell memory formation after mild COVID-19. Turning to the study itself: The study found TCR clusters largely donor specific. Study conclusions and caveats: Contracting CD4+ clones lay largely in CM and EM, with CD8+ ones residing in EMRA.

TCRdb reprocessed the 5' RACE reads with MiXCR, giving one entry per CDR3 protein. The sample holds approximately 260,000 distinct CDR3 sequences; around 15% are singletons and the top ten take 22%. The CDR3 spans 14 residues. V lost 6 bases and J 0 bases, leaving 8 bases between the germline ends. The V gene's germline CDR1 is SEHNR and CDR2 FQNEAQ (reference sequence). A word on this clonotype: Its antigen remains unidentified.

This clonotype was obtained from a man between 18 and 29 years old who had mild COVID-19 (a few samples of this study predate the infection). Cell type and time point are not known. The sample taken for sequencing was PBMCs or a T cell subset sorted from them (not recorded which). The chain couples TRBV7-9 to TRBJ1-4, with a weak D call TRBD1 (5 bases). CDR3 region: CASSTTATNEKLFF. CDR3 in DNA: TGTGCCAGCAGTACGACAGCAACTAATGAAAAACTGTTTTTT. The complete variable domain, with remaining parts taken from reference TRBV7-9 and TRBJ1-4, reads DTGVSQNPRHKITKRGQNVTFRCDPISEHNRLYWYRQTLGQGPEFLTYFQNEAQLEKSRLLSDRFSAERPKGSFSTLEIQRTEQGDSAMYLCASSTTATNEKLFFGSGTQLSVL.